This T cell receptor (beta chain) is from a study of shared clonotypes between healthy human individuals. The germline CDR1 and CDR2 sequences are SGHRS and YFSETQ. This CDR3 has 15 amino acids. The V end lost 4 bases, the J end lost 1 base, and 14 bases lay between the germline ends. CD8 cells classed as naive were CD45RO-negative and positively selected for CCR7, excluding terminally differentiated effector memory CD45RA+ cells. Original handling: ImmunoSEQ gave junction-only sequences without quality scores, so filtering differed. Repertoires were generated with immunoSEQ multiplex PCR, while TCRdb's copy carries only in-frame clones and drops some. From that table come the V and J calls and clone size; the DNA was used to work out D and trimming. The sample yields roughly 590,000 clones, roughly 95% seen once. In the case of this clone: Its antigen is unidentified.

Whole-study findings and limits: The rarefaction results pointed to incomplete sorted-subset sequencing despite large depth. Generally, naive subsets came out with larger estimated richness than memory subsets. It was expected that sequencing depth would affect clonotype sharing among donors.

Source material: naive CD8+ T cells sorted from blood. The chain couples TRBV5-1 to TRBJ1-1; a possible D gene is TRBD1 (5 bases). This TCR was sampled from a woman in her 30s in good health. CDR3 amino acids: CASSPWDGGNTEAFF. The CDR3 DNA sequence: TGCGCCAGCAGCCCCTGGGACGGTGGGAACACTGAAGCTTTCTTT.